Detailed here is one TCR beta chain. This record belongs to a study of blood T cell repertoires in COVID-19. The overall study: Sites across the United States, Italy and Spain contributed samples from acute and convalescent COVID-19. PBMCs, B-cell-depleted T cells, or T cells were the source of the cDNA or gDNA that made up the material.

Authors' processing steps: Amplification from reference gene primers served as the basis for estimated nucleated cell counts. Assay: immunoSEQ multiplex PCR; the TCRdb copy retains only in-frame clones and omits some. V and J calls and clone size follow that table, whereas D and trimming were derived from the DNA. Among 35,000 to 50,000 clones listed, approximately 80% were seen once. The clonotype comes from a human donor with acute or convalescent COVID-19. The donor label of this sample is uncertain. The sample was peripheral blood.

This CDR3 is CASSRQNTGELFF. As DNA, the CDR3 is TGTGCCAGCAGCAGACAGAACACCGGGGAGCTGTTTTTT. The chain carries TRBV27 and TRBJ2-2; no definite D call. The V end lost 6 bases, the J end lost 1 base, and 6 bases lay between the germline ends. This CDR3 is built from 13 residues. Germline V CDR1 and CDR2: MNHEY, SMNVEV (reference sequence).